Listed here are 27 T cell receptor beta chains from one sample, sequenced in a study of blood T cell repertoires in COVID-19. The assay was immunoSEQ multiplex PCR, and TCRdb's table has in-frame clones only and misses some. The table has a few hundred thousand clones, over 75% seen once. Material for sequencing was PBMCs or T cells enriched from blood (not recorded which). Receptor source: a middle-aged man in a cohort exposed to, infected with or recovered from COVID-19 (not recorded which).

The chain recombines TRBV28 with TRBJ2-1; 12 positions match TRBD2. The CDR3 totals 16 residues. CDR1 and CDR2 from the germline V gene are MDHEN and SYDVKM. Trimming removed 5 bases from V and 7 bases from J; junction bases left unmatched: 9. DNA for the CDR3: TGTGCCAGCAGTAGGACACTAGCGGGAGGACGGAATGAGCAGTTCTTC. Protein: CASSRTLAGGRNEQFF.

The V call is TRBV5-1, the J call TRBJ1-6; 7 positions match TRBD1. Germline values: CDR1 SGHRS, CDR2 YFSETQ. V trimming: 4 bases; J trimming: 7 bases; junction bases outside the gene matches: 8. The CDR3 is 15 residues long. The CDR3 sequence: CASSTSDRENSPLHF. The CDR3 coding sequence is TGCGCCAGCAGCACATCAGACAGGGAGAATTCACCCCTCCACTTT.

The chain recombines TRBV14 with TRBJ1-4; D not certain. The CDR3 is made up of 13 amino acids. Trimming shortened V by 4 bases and J by 4 bases, and 7 bases separated the two germline ends. Germline lookup yields CDR1 SGHDN and CDR2 FVKESK. Written as DNA, the CDR3 is TGTGCCAGCAGCCCGGCTAGTAATGAAAAACTGTTTTTT. Amino acids: CASSPASNEKLFF.

The gene calls are TRBV30 and TRBJ1-2; D perhaps matches TRBD1 (5 bases). The CDR3 runs 14 residues. Germline values: CDR1 GTSNPN, CDR2 SVGIG (reference sequence). V gave up 0 bases and J gave up 4 bases, with 12 bases separating them. CDR3 sequence (DNA): TGTGCCTGGAGTGTACCGGGGGGGGTCTATGGCTACACCTTC. Protein: CAWSVPGGVYGYTF.

V gene TRBV29-1 combines with J gene TRBJ1-2; D ambiguous. Trimming shortened V by 5 bases and J by 4 bases, and 14 bases separated the two germline ends. Germline CDR1 SQVTM, CDR2 ANQGSEA. CDR3 length: 13 residues. CDR3: CSVPGGRGYGYTF. The CDR3 bases are TGCAGCGTTCCGGGAGGTCGGGGCTATGGCTACACCTTC.

The V and J genes are TRBV28 and TRBJ2-1; TRBD2 matches 14 bases. Germline lookup yields CDR1 MDHEN and CDR2 SYDVKM. The length of the CDR3 is 15 residues. V was pared by 6 bases and J by 6 bases, with 4 bases of the junction left unmatched. As DNA, the CDR3 is TGTGCCAGCAGACCGGGACTAGCGGGAGCCAATGAGCAGTTCTTC. Translating it yields CASRPGLAGANEQFF.

For the CDR3, the DNA is TGTGCCAGTAGTATGAAACTAGCGGGAGGGTACAATGAGCAGTTCTTC. Amino acid sequence: CASSMKLAGGYNEQFF. The chain has TRBV19 and TRBJ2-1; TRBD2 aligns across 13 bases. V trimming: 3 bases; J trimming: 4 bases; junction bases outside the gene matches: 3. CDR3 size: 16 residues. The germline V gene has CDR1 LNHDA and CDR2 SQIVND (reference sequence).

The chain uses TRBV6-5 and TRBJ2-1, with TRBD2 identical over 12 bases. CDR1 and CDR2 (germline): MNHEY, SVGAGI. The CDR3 has 15 amino acids. V was pared by 6 bases and J by 7 bases, with 7 bases of the junction left unmatched. CDR3 amino acids: CASRYMTSGSNEQFF. Here the CDR3 DNA reads TGTGCCAGCAGATACATGACTAGCGGGAGTAATGAGCAGTTCTTC.

This clone occurred once. This chain joins TRBV5-1 and TRBJ2-1; 11 nucleotides align to TRBD2. The CDR3 runs 18 residues. The germline CDR1 and CDR2 sequences are SGHRS and YFSETQ. J was trimmed by 3 bases and V by 0 bases; bases with no gene match: 8. The CDR3 DNA is TGCGCCAGCAGCTTGGGCCTACTAGCGGGAGTGGTCTACAATGAGCAGTTCTTC. This codes for CASSLGLLAGVVYNEQFF. Full variable domain (rest looked up from reference TRBV5-1 and TRBJ2-1): KAGVTQTPRYLIKTRGQQVTLSCSPISGHRSVSWYQQTPGQGLQFLFEYFSETQRNKGNFPGRFSGRQFSNSRSEMNVSTLELGDSALYLCASSLGLLAGVVYNEQFFGPGTRLTVL.

In its sample, this clone was seen once. V gene TRBV7-6 combines with J gene TRBJ1-1; D perhaps matches TRBD1 (6 bases). Germline CDR1 reads SGHVS; CDR2 reads FNYEAQ. V lost 5 bases to trimming and J lost 4 bases, with 17 bases between them. This CDR3 is 15 amino acids long. This CDR3 is CASSPRQGLGTEAFF. CDR3 nucleotides: TGTGCCAGCAGCCCCCGCCAGGGGTTAGGCACTGAAGCTTTCTTT. The full variable domain, rest sourced from reference TRBV7-6 and TRBJ1-1, is GAGVSQSPRYKVTKRGQDVALRCDPISGHVSLYWYRQALGQGPEFLTYFNYEAQQDKSGLPNDRFSAERPEGSISTLTIQRTEQRDSAMYRCASSPRQGLGTEAFFGQGTRLTVV.

V is TRBV5-1 and J is TRBJ2-2; D call uncertain. The germline V gene encodes CDR1 SGHRS and CDR2 YFSETQ. The V end was cut by 2 bases, the J end by 2 bases, with 4 bases between. This CDR3 has 13 amino acids. The CDR3 nucleotides read TGCGCCAGCAGCTTCCAAAACACCGGGGAGCTGTTTTTT. Amino acids: CASSFQNTGELFF.

The gene calls are TRBV4-2 and TRBJ2-7; possible D gene TRBD2, 5 bases. Germline assignment: CDR1 LGHNA and CDR2 YNFKEQ. The ends were cut back, 2 bases at V and 6 bases at J, with 20 bases in the middle. The CDR3 covers 16 residues. The CDR3 coding sequence is TGTGCCAGCAGCCAATCCCCTAGACCCGGTGAGGGCGAGCAGTACTTC. It translates to CASSQSPRPGEGEQYF.

J is TRBJ2-1 and V is TRBV24-1; 11 bases agree with TRBD1. The CDR3 is 16 residues long. Germline V gene sequence: CDR1 KGHDR, CDR2 SFDVKD. V was pared by 4 bases and J by 9 bases, with 10 bases of the junction left unmatched. The CDR3 is CATSDPGTGGSGEQFF. DNA of the CDR3: TGTGCCACCAGTGACCCCGGGACAGGGGGTTCGGGTGAGCAGTTCTTC.

The V and J genes are TRBV6-5 and TRBJ2-7, with 9 bases that match TRBD1. The V and J ends lost 5 bases and 3 bases, in that order; junction bases with no gene match: 8. Germline-derived CDR1 and CDR2 are MNHEY and SVGAGI. The CDR3 contains 15 residues. The CDR3 DNA is TGTGCCAGCAGTCGGGGGGACAGGGCGGGCTACGAGCAGTACTTC. This sequence encodes CASSRGDRAGYEQYF.

This chain links TRBV18 with TRBJ2-1, with 7 positions matching TRBD1. The germline V gene has CDR1 KGHSH and CDR2 LQKENI. With 6 bases clipped from V and 5 bases from J, the junction kept 10 bases outside the gene matches. The CDR3 has 15 residues. The CDR3 protein is CASSRKTGDHNEQFF. The CDR3 coding sequence is TGTGCCAGCTCGCGAAAAACAGGGGACCACAATGAGCAGTTCTTC.

V gene TRBV28 combines with J gene TRBJ2-7; tentatively, D is TRBD2 (5 bases). Germline CDR1 is MDHEN and CDR2 is SYDVKM. CDR3 length equals 13 residues. V lost 5 bases to trimming and J lost 2 bases, with 10 bases between them. CDR3 region: CASSTGIPYEQYF. The CDR3 DNA reads TGTGCCAGCAGTACCGGGATCCCCTACGAGCAGTACTTC.

This chain joins TRBV6-5 and TRBJ1-2; 8 bases align to TRBD1. Germline CDR1 MNHEY, CDR2 SVGAGI. The CDR3 length is 14 residues. V gave up 4 bases and J gave up 2 bases; unmatched junction bases: 3. The CDR3 DNA reads as TGTGCCAGCAGTTGGGGACAGGCCAACTATGGCTACACCTTC. Translated, it gives CASSWGQANYGYTF.

The rearrangement joins TRBV29-1 to TRBJ1-1; tentative D call: TRBD1 (5 bases). The V and J ends lost 4 bases and 9 bases respectively, with 9 bases between them. The CDR3 covers 10 residues. Per germline, CDR1 SQVTM and CDR2 ANQGSEA. Here the CDR3 DNA reads TGCAGCGTTGCTGCAGGGAAAGCTTTCTTT. It is translated as CSVAAGKAFF.

The chain carries TRBV10-1 and TRBJ2-5; 10 bases fit TRBD2. Germline lookup yields CDR1 WNHNN and CDR2 SYGVQD (reference sequence). The CDR3 consists of 15 residues. After removal of 4 bases from V and 4 bases from J, the junction contained 6 bases not matched to a gene. The CDR3 sequence is CASSASGSDPETQYF. The CDR3 nucleotides are TGCGCCAGCAGTGCTAGCGGGAGTGATCCAGAGACCCAGTACTTC.

The chain combines TRBV5-1 with TRBJ2-5, with 12 bases aligning to TRBD2. The germline V gene has CDR1 SGHRS and CDR2 YFSETQ. There are 16 residues in the CDR3. V was pared by 2 bases and J by 4 bases, with 6 bases of the junction left unmatched. The CDR3 coding sequence is TGCGCCAGCAGCTTAGGACTAGCGGGAACTGGAGAGACCCAGTACTTC. Translation gives CASSLGLAGTGETQYF.

The V gene is TRBV3-1 (or the pseudogene TRBV3-2), the J gene TRBJ2-1, with 14 bases fitting TRBD2. V shed 4 bases, J shed 14 bases, and the junction held 10 bases outside the gene matches. The length of the CDR3 is 15 residues. CDR1 and CDR2 from the germline V gene are LGHDT and YNNKEL (reference sequence). CDR3 in DNA: TGTGCCAGCAGCCCAAGACTAGCGGGAGGGAACAGGGAGTTCTTC. It yields the protein CASSPRLAGGNREFF.

This clone was detected only once. This chain links TRBV7-2 with TRBJ1-5, with a possible D match to TRBD1 (6 bases). The V end lost 3 bases, the J end lost 4 bases, and 16 bases lay between the germline ends. The CDR3 length is 16 residues. Per germline, CDR1 SGHTA and CDR2 FQGNSA. The CDR3 spells CASSLEFEGGNQPQHF. The CDR3 nucleotides read TGTGCCAGCAGCTTGGAGTTTGAGGGGGGGAATCAGCCCCAGCATTTT.

The sample holds a few counts of this clone. This chain connects TRBV21-1 to TRBJ2-2; TRBD1 is the table's D call, not checked against the DNA. TRBV21-1 is noted as a pseudogene. This CDR3 contains 20 residues. The CDR3, as DNA: TGTGCCAGCAGCTCTCACGACCACCTTCCGGGACAGGCGAACACCGGGGAGCTGTTTTTT. Its translation is CASSSHDHLPGQANTGELFF.

The V and J genes are TRBV7-3 and TRBJ2-6; 7 bases line up with TRBD2. This CDR3 has 20 residues. CDR1 and CDR2 from the germline V gene are SGHTA and FQGTGA. V lost 4 bases to trimming and J lost 0 bases; unmatched junction nucleotides: 15. The CDR3 region has the DNA TGTGCCAGCAGCTCCCAAGGGGCTAGCGGATTTAGCTCTGGGGCCAACGTCCTGACTTTC. Encoded protein: CASSSQGASGFSSGANVLTF.

This chain uses TRBV5-1 with TRBJ1-3; D is ambiguous. Trimming cost V 0 bases and J 6 bases, with 13 bases left between them. Germline assignment: CDR1 SGHRS and CDR2 YFSETQ. The CDR3 is 15 amino acids. The CDR3 protein is CASSLAPGLENTIYF. For the CDR3, the DNA is TGCGCCAGCAGCTTGGCGCCGGGGTTGGAAAACACCATATATTTT.

The J gene is TRBJ1-3, the V gene TRBV5-6; a weak D match, TRBD1 (6 bases). The length of the CDR3 is 16 residues. V was clipped by 1 base and J by 0 bases, with 11 bases between them. The germline V gene encodes CDR1 SGHDT and CDR2 YYEEEE. The CDR3 region has the DNA TGTGCCAGCAGCTTGTCAGGGGTATTCTCTGGAAACACCATATATTTT. This gives the protein CASSLSGVFSGNTIYF.

CDR3 protein: CASSGPGNEQFF. CDR3 nucleotide sequence: TGCGCCAGCAGCGGCCCGGGCAATGAGCAGTTCTTC. The V call is TRBV5-1, the J call TRBJ2-1, with D hard to call. The CDR3 has 12 residues. V gave up 4 bases and J gave up 6 bases, with 8 bases separating them. CDR1 is SGHRS and CDR2 is YFSETQ in the germline V gene.